The clone carrying this T cell receptor beta chain was seen many times. The entry originates in a study of T cells in Graves' hyperthyroidism and ophthalmopathy. Researchers took RNA transcripts and amplified the TCR beta CDR3 regions from them. With the HTBI primer set, the TCR CDR3 went through a first round of RT-PCR. In TCRdb, the multiplex PCR reads were re-called with MiXCR into one record per CDR3 protein. In the table there are about 270,000 distinct CDR3 sequences, less than 30% of which are singletons. The hyperthyroidism was newly diagnosed and had lasted under 2 months; the patients were aged 18 to 65. V dropped 3 bases and J dropped 7 bases, with 19 bases sitting between them. CDR1 and CDR2 (germline): SNHLY, FYNNEI. The CDR3 length is 16 residues.

The gene calls are TRBV2 and TRBJ1-5; possibly TRBD1 for D (6 bases). The TCR comes from a man aged 35 to 55 with Graves' hyperthyroidism that later progressed to Graves' ophthalmopathy. The specimen sequenced was blood. CDR3 DNA: TGTGCCAGCAGTGATCTCGGGGCGGGGGCCAGACAGCCCCAGCATTTT. This encodes CASSDLGAGARQPQHF.